The T cell receptor beta chain described here comes from a study of CD8+ T cells in alopecia areata. Worth noting for this clone: Its specificity is unknown.

V dropped 5 bases and J dropped 5 bases, with 13 bases sitting between them. The CDR3 is 13 residues long. Germline CDR1 MNHEY, CDR2 SVGAGI. Reverse transcription of extracted RNA yielded cDNA, which provided the sequencing template. The method was immunoSEQ multiplex PCR; TCRdb's version includes in-frame clones alone and lacks a portion of them. Among roughly 140,000 clones, around four fifths were seen once, and the ten largest hold roughly 25%. The sample's treatment: oral pan-JAK inhibitor, 5-10 mg twice daily. Findings and caveats of the study: Among the top 100, expanded CD8+ clones, as well as scalp clonality, were significantly decreased by tofacitinib. Patients displayed less clarity in TCR sharing than mice, a finding possibly related to HLA. Scalp samples also contribute reads from the resident alphabeta T cells found in normal skin.

The sequence came from a human donor with alopecia areata. Sequenced here: CD8+ T cells sorted from blood, sampled at week 4, from a patient treated with tofacitinib. The chain combines TRBV6-5 with TRBJ2-7; D may correspond to TRBD1 or TRBD2 (5 bases each). The CDR3 nucleotides are TGTGCCAGCAGTGGGGACGACCCGAACGAGCAGTACTTC. This codes for CASSGDDPNEQYF.